A single TCR beta chain is shown here with its context. Its antigen is not identified. Sequencing was performed with immunoSEQ multiplex PCR; in TCRdb, only in-frame clones are kept and a portion is missing. The repertoire holds some 42,000 clones, with about four fifths as singletons. This entry comes from a study of lymphopenia after photon versus proton radiotherapy. Study conclusions and caveats: Authors raise, but do not show, better survival with proton therapy.

This CDR3 has 13 amino acids. Germline lookup yields CDR1 SGHRS and CDR2 YFSETQ. J gave up 3 bases and V 4 bases, and 4 bases lay outside the gene matches. This receptor was obtained from a woman in her sixties or seventies with pancreatic cancer. The chain has TRBV5-1 and TRBJ2-7, with 7 bases fitting TRBD1. The specimen was peripheral blood, collected from a patient treated with proton-based radiotherapy. DNA of the CDR3: TGCGCCAGCAGCCGACAGGGCAGCTACGAGCAGTACTTC. Protein sequence: CASSRQGSYEQYF.